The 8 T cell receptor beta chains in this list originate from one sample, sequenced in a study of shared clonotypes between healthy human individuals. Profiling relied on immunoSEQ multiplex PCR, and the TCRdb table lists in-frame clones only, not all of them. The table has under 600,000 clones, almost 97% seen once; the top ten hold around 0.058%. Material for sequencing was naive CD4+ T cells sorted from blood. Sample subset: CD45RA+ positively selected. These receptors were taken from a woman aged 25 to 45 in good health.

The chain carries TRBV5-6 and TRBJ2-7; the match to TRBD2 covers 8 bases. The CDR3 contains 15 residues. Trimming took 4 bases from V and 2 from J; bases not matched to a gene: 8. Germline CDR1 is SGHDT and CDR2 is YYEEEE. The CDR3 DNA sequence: TGTGCCAGCAGCGCCCAGCGGGAGTTCCCCTACGAGCAGTACTTC. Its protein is CASSAQREFPYEQYF.

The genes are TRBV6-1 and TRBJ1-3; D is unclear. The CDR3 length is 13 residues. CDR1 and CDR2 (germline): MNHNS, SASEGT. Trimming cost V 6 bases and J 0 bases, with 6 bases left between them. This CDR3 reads CASSPASGNTIYF. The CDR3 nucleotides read TGTGCCAGCAGCCCCGCCTCTGGAAACACCATATATTTT.

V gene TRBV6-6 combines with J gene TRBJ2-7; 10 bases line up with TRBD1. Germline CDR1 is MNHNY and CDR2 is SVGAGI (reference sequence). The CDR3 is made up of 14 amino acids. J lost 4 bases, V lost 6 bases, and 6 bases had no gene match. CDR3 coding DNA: TGTGCCAGCAGACCAGACAGGGGGCAATACGAGCAGTACTTC. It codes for CASRPDRGQYEQYF.

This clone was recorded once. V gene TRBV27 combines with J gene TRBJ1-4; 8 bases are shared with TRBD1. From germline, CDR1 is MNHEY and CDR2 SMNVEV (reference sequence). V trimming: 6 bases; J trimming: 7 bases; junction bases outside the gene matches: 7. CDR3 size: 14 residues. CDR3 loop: CASRQTGAVEKLFF. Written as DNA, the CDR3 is TGTGCCAGCAGACAGACAGGGGCGGTTGAAAAACTGTTTTTT.

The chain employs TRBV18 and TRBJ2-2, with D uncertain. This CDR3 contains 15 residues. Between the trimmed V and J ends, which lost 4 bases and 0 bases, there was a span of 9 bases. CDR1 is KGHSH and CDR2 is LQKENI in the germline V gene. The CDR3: CASSRRSPNTGELFF. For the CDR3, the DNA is TGTGCCAGCTCACGACGGAGCCCGAACACCGGGGAGCTGTTTTTT.

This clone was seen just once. DNA of the CDR3: TGTGCCAGCAGTTTGCCCTTGGGACTAGCGGGAGTTACAGATACGCAGTATTTT. This sequence encodes CASSLPLGLAGVTDTQYF. V gene TRBV28 combines with J gene TRBJ2-3, with 14 nucleotides matching TRBD2. The V and J ends lost 3 bases and 3 bases, in that order; junction bases with no gene match: 8. Germline V gene lookup returns CDR1 MDHEN and CDR2 SYDVKM. This CDR3 contains 18 residues.

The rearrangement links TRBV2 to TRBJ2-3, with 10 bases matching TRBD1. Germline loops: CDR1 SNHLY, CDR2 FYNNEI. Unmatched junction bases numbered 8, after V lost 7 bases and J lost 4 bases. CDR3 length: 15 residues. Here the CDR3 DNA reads TGTGCCAGCACCGACCGGGACAGGGGTCCAGATACGCAGTATTTT. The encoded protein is CASTDRDRGPDTQYF.

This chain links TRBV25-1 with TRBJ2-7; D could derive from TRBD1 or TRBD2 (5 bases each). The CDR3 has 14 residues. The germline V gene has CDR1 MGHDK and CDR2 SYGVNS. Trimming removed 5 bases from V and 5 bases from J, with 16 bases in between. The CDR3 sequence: CASSQVGRLDEQYF. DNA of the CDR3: TGTGCCAGCAGTCAAGTGGGACGATTGGACGAGCAGTACTTC.